The source of this TCR beta chain is a study of CD8+CD57+ T cells in acquired aplastic anemia. Study in general: Recorded DNA amounts for sorted CD4+ and CD8+ cells had an average of approximately 3 ug. Study-level results: Patients did not significantly differ from controls in CD8+ Simpson's diversity.

Comment on this clonotype: Its antigen is currently unknown.

The use of genomic DNA as template underpinned the TCR beta VDJ and CDR3 profiling. TCRdb reprocessed the reads via MiXCR and lists one record per CDR3 protein. The repertoire has 400,000 to 450,000 distinct CDR3 sequences, about two thirds of them found once; the top ten carry under 5%. Looked up from germline, CDR1 is LNHDA and CDR2 is SQIVND (reference sequence). This CDR3 contains 14 residues. Germline trimming cut 9 bases from V and 7 bases from J; bases unmatched to any gene: 10. Sequencing was carried out using sorted CD4+, CD8+, or CD8+CD57+ T cells (not recorded which) from PBMCs. This chain links TRBV19 with TRBJ2-4, with 9 bases aligning to TRBD1. This clonotype originated in a human donor in good health, serving as a control. The CDR3 region has the DNA TGTGCCAGCACCGGACAGGGGTTCGGGAACATTCAGTACTTC. It codes for CASTGQGFGNIQYF.